This T cell receptor beta chain came from a study of T cells in narcolepsy listed by TCRdb under 2018. Turning to the overall study: Healthy control donors were enrolled in the study alongside patients who had narcolepsy type 1 or type 2 (NT1, NT2). The study used TCR Vbeta sequencing to track clonotypes in blood and CSF while looking for autoreactive T cells in narcolepsy patients that target self-antigens of hypocretin neurons (hypocretin, TRIB2).

Libraries were built with the immunoSEQ multiplex PCR assay. Held by TCRdb, this immuneACCESS table contains in-frame sequences only and omits some clones. Under half of the omission traces to an unresolved V gene where checked; the cause of the rest is unknown. This sample is represented by 25,000 to 35,000 clones; almost 90% of them were singletons. Together, the top ten hold about 1.3% of the sample. The study at large found these results: HCRT-specific and TRIB2-specific autoreactive clonotypes were highlighted in plots that compared CD4+ T cell clonotypes in CSF versus blood from the same patient. Autoreactive clonotypes were reported to be detected serially in the blood of the same patients and of different patients, but not in the blood of healthy controls. Numbers of sequenced blood memory CD4+ clonotypes were comparable, with averages of approximately 40,000 in patients and some 30,000 in controls. Certain blood memory CD4+ repertoires from patients and controls had no sequences that matched autoreactive T cell clones.

Memory CD4+ T cells were sorted ex vivo from peripheral blood of narcolepsy patients and healthy controls for TCR Vbeta sequencing. Its CDR3 holds 14 amino acids, cysteine through phenylalanine. Of the read, only the CDR3 DNA is kept; its 42 bases are in frame from base 1. The germline V gene sets CDR1 to MNHNS and CDR2 to SASEGT. V loses 3 bases of germline sequence and J loses 4 bases, and the interval between the two ends is 12 bases. Concerning this clone itself: No cognate antigen has been identified for it. Base quality data are lacking; no much larger clone is found one base away.

Sequenced material: CD45RA- memory CD4+ T cells from PBMCs. Interpreted using the paper, the cell subset or site label stands for: memory T cells sorted ex vivo from peripheral blood. The sequence was collected from a human donor with narcolepsy. The rearrangement combines TRBV6-1 with TRBJ1-2; a weak D assignment points to TRBD1 (6 bases agree). The CDR3 has the sequence CASSDGGGGYGYTF. The sequence in DNA is TGTGCCAGCAGTGATGGGGGCGGAGGCTATGGCTACACCTTC.